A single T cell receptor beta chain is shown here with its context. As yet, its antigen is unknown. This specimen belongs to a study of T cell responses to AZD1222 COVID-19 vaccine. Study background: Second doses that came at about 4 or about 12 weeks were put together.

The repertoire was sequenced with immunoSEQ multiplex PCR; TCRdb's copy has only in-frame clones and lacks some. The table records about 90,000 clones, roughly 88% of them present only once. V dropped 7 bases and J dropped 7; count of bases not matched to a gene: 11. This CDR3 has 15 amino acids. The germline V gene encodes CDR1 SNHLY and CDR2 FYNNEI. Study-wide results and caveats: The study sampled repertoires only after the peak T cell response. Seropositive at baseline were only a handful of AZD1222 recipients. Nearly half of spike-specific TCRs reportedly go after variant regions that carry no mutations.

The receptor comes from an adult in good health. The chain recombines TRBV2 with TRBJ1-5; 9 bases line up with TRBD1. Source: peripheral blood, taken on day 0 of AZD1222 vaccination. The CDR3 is CASTPGQGGVQPQHF. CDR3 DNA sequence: TGTGCCAGCACACCGGGACAGGGAGGAGTACAGCCCCAGCATTTT.